A selection of T cell receptor beta chains follows, all from one sample in a study of blood T cell repertoires in COVID-19. The method was immunoSEQ multiplex PCR; TCRdb's version includes in-frame clones alone and lacks a portion of them. The sample has 65,000 or so clones, roughly nine tenths seen once. The sample consisted of peripheral blood. Source of these receptors: a man in his sixties with acute or convalescent COVID-19. The CDR3 runs from the conserved cysteine through the conserved F or W. A D gene is named only where the DNA matches it firmly. The size of a clone is reported for some rows only, either as once, few or many, or as a class for expanded clones.

J gene	V gene	D gene	clone size	CDR3 protein	CDR3 DNA
TRBJ1-4	TRBV7-9	.	.	CASSLQGNEKLFF	TGTGCCAGCAGCTTACAGGGGAATGAAAAACTGTTTTTT
TRBJ2-2	TRBV3-1/TRBV3-2	TRBD2	.	CASSPWVAGVGTGELFF	TGTGCCAGCAGCCCATGGGTAGCGGGGGTCGGAACCGGGGAGCTGTTTTTT
TRBJ1-2	TRBV6-6	.	once	CASSPTGVNYGYTF	TGTGCCAGCAGTCCTACAGGTGTTAACTATGGCTACACCTTC
TRBJ1-1	TRBV9	.	few	CASSVVQVHTEAFF	TGTGCCAGCAGCGTAGTACAGGTACACACTGAAGCTTTCTTT
TRBJ1-2	TRBV5-1	TRBD1	.	CASSLLPGTGFGYTF	TGCGCCAGCAGCTTACTTCCCGGGACAGGGTTTGGCTACACCTTC
TRBJ2-2	TRBV7-9	TRBD1	few	CASSDGQGAGELFF	TGTGCCAGCAGCGATGGACAGGGGGCCGGGGAGCTGTTTTTT
TRBJ1-6	TRBV6-5	.	.	CASRVQGQNSPLHF	TGTGCCAGCAGAGTACAGGGTCAAAATTCACCCCTCCACTTT
TRBJ1-2	TRBV27	.	.	CASRGGLLYGYTF	TGTGCCAGCAGAGGCGGCCTACTCTATGGCTACACCTTC
TRBJ1-4	TRBV2	.	.	CASSDAATNEKLFF	TGTGCCAGCAGTGACGCAGCAACTAATGAAAAACTGTTTTTT
TRBJ2-7	TRBV6-5	.	.	CASRVSSYEQYF	TGTGCCAGCAGGGTTAGCTCCTACGAGCAGTACTTC
TRBJ1-6	TRBV7-2	TRBD1	.	CASSPTGANSPLHF	TGTGCCAGCAGCCCTACAGGGGCTAATTCACCCCTCCACTTT
TRBJ2-3	TRBV3-1/TRBV3-2	.	.	CASSVIPDSSTDTQYF	TGTGCCAGCAGCGTTATCCCAGACTCTAGCACAGATACGCAGTATTTT